Following are 5 T cell receptor beta chains from one sample sequenced in a study of T cells in Graves' hyperthyroidism and ophthalmopathy. Researchers took RNA transcripts and amplified the TCR beta CDR3 regions from them. TCR CDR3 regions were first amplified by RT-PCR with HTBI primers. TCRdb independently ran MiXCR on the multiplex PCR reads; one entry per CDR3 protein. The repertoire consists of 530,000 or so distinct CDR3 sequences, with roughly a quarter occurring once and the leading ten covering about 11%. Material: blood. Receptor source: a woman younger than 45 with Graves' ophthalmopathy.

This chain's CDR3 is CASSPPGLGSYEQYF. The DNA of the CDR3 is TGTGCCAGCAGTCCTCCGGGCCTCGGGTCCTACGAGCAGTACTTC. The rearrangement links TRBV28 to TRBJ2-7; D gene ambiguous. There are 15 residues in the CDR3. Germline lookup yields CDR1 MDHEN and CDR2 SYDVKM. The V gene lost 5 bases and the J gene lost 1 base, with 15 bases spanning the gap.

The V call is TRBV6-2 or TRBV6-3, the J call TRBJ2-7; D might be TRBD1 (5 bases). The germline V and J ends were trimmed by 6 bases and 2 bases, with 17 bases remaining between them. The CDR3 length is 15 residues. Germline CDR1 is MNHEY and CDR2 is SVGEGT. CDR3 coding DNA: TGTGCCAGCAGCTTAGAGGCGACAGTTCCCTACGAGCAGTACTTC. Amino acid sequence: CASSLEATVPYEQYF.

The chain joins TRBV6-5 to TRBJ1-1; 7 bases line up with TRBD1. In germline, CDR1 is MNHEY, CDR2 SVGAGI. CDR3 size: 16 residues. J gave up 0 bases and V 0 bases, and 4 bases lay outside the gene matches. The CDR3: CASSYSIQGMNTEAFF. DNA of the CDR3: TGTGCCAGCAGTTACTCGATACAGGGGATGAACACTGAAGCTTTCTTT.

This chain uses TRBV6-1 with TRBJ1-2, with D possibly TRBD1 on 6 matching bases. Trimming took off 8 bases at V and 3 bases at J, with 16 bases between the two ends. CDR1 is MNHNS, CDR2 SASEGT, per germline. This CDR3 is built from 14 residues. For the CDR3, the DNA is TGTGCCAGCCAAGGGACACCTCGGGACTATGGCTACACCTTC. It encodes CASQGTPRDYGYTF.

This clonotype was recorded only once. Sequence at one end of the junction differs from germline and may be a read error. The chain is built from TRBV6-1 and TRBJ1-5; 10 bases match TRBD1. CDR1 and CDR2 (germline): MNHNS, SASEGT. This CDR3 region has 14 residues. The CDR3 DNA is TGTGCCAGCACCATGACAGGGGGCAACCAGCCCCAGCATTTT. It yields the protein CASTMTGGNQPQHF.